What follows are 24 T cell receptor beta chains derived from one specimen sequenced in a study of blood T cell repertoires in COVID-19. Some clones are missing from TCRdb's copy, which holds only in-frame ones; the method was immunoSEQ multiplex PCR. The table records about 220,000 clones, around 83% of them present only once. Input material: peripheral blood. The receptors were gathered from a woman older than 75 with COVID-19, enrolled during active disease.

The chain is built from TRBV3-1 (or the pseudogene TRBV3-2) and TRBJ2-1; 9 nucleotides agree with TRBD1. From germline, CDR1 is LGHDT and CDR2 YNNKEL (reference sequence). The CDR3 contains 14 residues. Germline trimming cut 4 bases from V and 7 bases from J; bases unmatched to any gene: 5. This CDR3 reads CASSLGTGNNEQFF. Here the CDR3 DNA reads TGTGCCAGCAGCCTCGGGACAGGGAATAATGAGCAGTTCTTC.

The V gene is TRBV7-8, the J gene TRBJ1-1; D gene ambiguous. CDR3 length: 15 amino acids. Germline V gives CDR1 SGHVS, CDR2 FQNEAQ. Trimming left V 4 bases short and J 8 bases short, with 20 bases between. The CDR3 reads CASSSREAQAQEAFF. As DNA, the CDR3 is TGTGCCAGCAGCTCACGAGAGGCACAAGCTCAAGAAGCTTTCTTT.

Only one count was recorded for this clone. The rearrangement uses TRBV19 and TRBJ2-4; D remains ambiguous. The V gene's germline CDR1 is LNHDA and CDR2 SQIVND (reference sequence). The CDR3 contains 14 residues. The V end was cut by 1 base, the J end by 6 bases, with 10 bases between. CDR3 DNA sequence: TGTGCCAGTAGTATAGGAGGCAGTCTAAACATTCAGTACTTC. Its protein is CASSIGGSLNIQYF.

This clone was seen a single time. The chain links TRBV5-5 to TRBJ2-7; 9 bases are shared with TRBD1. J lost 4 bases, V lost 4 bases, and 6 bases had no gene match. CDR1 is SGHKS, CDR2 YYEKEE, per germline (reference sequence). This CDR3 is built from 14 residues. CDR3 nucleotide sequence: TGTGCCAGCAGCAAACAGGGGGCCCGGTACGAGCAGTACTTC. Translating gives CASSKQGARYEQYF.

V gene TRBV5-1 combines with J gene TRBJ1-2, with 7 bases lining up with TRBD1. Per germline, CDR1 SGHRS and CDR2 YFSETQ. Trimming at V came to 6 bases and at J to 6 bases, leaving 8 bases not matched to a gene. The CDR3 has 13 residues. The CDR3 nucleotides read TGCGCCAGCACGACGACAGGGTACGATGGCTACACCTTC. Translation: CASTTTGYDGYTF. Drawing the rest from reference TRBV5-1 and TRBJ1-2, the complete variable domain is KAGVTQTPRYLIKTRGQQVTLSCSPISGHRSVSWYQQTPGQGLQFLFEYFSETQRNKGNFPGRFSGRQFSNSRSEMNVSTLELGDSALYLCASTTTGYDGYTFGSGTRLTVV.

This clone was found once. The CDR3 coding sequence is TGTGCCAGCAGCTTTAGGCTAGACGGGGAGACCCAGTACTTC. Translation: CASSFRLDGETQYF. This chain links TRBV7-9 with TRBJ2-5; no definite D call. The CDR3 contains 14 residues. In germline, CDR1 is SEHNR, CDR2 FQNEAQ (reference sequence). V gave up 3 bases and J gave up 5 bases, with 13 bases separating them.

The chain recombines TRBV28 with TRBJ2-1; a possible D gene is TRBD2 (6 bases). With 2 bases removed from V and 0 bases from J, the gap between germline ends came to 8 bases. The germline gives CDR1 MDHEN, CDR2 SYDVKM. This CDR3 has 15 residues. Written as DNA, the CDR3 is TGTGCCAGCAGTTTAACTAGCATCTCCTACAATGAGCAGTTCTTC. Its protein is CASSLTSISYNEQFF.

The CDR3 DNA reads as TGTGCCAGCAGCCACAGGAACACTGAAGCTTTCTTT. It translates to CASSHRNTEAFF. V usage is TRBV7-2 and J usage is TRBJ1-1; D gene ambiguous. CDR3 length equals 12 residues. From germline, CDR1 is SGHTA and CDR2 FQGNSA. The V end lost 5 bases, the J end lost 1 base, and 5 bases lay between the germline ends.

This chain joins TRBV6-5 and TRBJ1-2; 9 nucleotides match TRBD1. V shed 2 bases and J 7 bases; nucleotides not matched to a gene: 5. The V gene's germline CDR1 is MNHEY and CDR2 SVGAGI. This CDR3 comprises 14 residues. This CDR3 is CASSYTGQGIGYTF. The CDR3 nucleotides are TGTGCCAGCAGTTACACGGGACAGGGAATTGGCTACACCTTC.

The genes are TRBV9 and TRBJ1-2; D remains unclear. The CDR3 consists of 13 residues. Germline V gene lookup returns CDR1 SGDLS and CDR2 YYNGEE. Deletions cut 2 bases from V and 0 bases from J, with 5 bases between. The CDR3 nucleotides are TGTGCCAGCAGCGTGAGAGCTAACTATGGCTACACCTTC. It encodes CASSVRANYGYTF.

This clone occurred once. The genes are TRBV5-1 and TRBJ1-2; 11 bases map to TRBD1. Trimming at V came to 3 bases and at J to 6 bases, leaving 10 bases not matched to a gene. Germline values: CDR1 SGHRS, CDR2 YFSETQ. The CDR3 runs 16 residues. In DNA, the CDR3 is TGCGCCAGCAGCTCGCGGTGGACAGGGGGCGGGGATGGCTACACCTTC. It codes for CASSSRWTGGGDGYTF.

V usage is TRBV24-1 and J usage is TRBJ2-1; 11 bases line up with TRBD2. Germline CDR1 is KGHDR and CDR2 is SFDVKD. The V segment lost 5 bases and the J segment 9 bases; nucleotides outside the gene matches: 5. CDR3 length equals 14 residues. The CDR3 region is CATSGVAGGVEQFF. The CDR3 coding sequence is TGTGCCACCAGTGGCGTAGCGGGAGGGGTTGAGCAGTTCTTC.

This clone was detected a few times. The CDR3 spells CASSATTTDTQYF. Here the CDR3 DNA reads TGTGCCAGCAGCGCGACTACCACAGATACGCAGTATTTT. The chain employs TRBV9 and TRBJ2-3; a possible D gene is TRBD2 (5 bases). The CDR3 extends over 13 amino acids. V lost 3 bases to trimming and J lost 2 bases, with 7 bases between them. The V gene's germline CDR1 is SGDLS and CDR2 YYNGEE.

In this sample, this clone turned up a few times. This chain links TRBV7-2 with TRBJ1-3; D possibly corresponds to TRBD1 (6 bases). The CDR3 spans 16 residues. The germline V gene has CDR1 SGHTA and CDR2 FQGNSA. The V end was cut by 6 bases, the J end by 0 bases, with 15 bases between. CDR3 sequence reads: CASSPFQQGSGNTIYF. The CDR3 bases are TGTGCCAGCAGTCCGTTCCAACAGGGCTCTGGAAACACCATATATTTT.

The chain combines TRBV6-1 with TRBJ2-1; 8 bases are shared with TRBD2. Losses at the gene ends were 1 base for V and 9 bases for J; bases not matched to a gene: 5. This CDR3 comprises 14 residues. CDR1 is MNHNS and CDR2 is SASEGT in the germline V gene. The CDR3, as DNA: TGTGCCAGCAGTGAAGGACTAGCGATGGGTGAGCAGTTCTTC. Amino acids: CASSEGLAMGEQFF.

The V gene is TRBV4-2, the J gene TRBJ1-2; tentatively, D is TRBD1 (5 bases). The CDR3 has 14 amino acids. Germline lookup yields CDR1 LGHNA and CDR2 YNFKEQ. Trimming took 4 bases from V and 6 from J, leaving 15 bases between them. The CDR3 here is CASSPRDGGNGYTF. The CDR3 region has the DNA TGTGCCAGCAGCCCCCGGGACGGGGGGAATGGCTACACCTTC.

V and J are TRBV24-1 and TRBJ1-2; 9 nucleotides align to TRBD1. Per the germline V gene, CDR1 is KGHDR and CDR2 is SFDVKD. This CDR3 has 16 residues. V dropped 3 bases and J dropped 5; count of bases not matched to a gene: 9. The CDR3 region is CATSDPSGTGNYGYTF. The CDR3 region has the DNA TGTGCCACCAGTGATCCCTCCGGGACAGGGAATTATGGCTACACCTTC.

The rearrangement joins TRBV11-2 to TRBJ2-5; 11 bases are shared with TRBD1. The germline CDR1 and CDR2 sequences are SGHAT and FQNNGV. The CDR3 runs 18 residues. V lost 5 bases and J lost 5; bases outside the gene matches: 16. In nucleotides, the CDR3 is TGTGCCAGCAGCCCAAGGGCGGGGACAGGGGGAAGGGGCGAGACCCAGTACTTC. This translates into CASSPRAGTGGRGETQYF. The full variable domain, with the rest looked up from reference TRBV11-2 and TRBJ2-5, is EAGVAQSPRYKIIEKRQSVAFWCNPISGHATLYWYQQILGQGPKLLIQFQNNGVVDDSQLPKDRFSAERLKGVDSTLKIQPAKLEDSAVYLCASSPRAGTGGRGETQYFGPGTRLLVL.

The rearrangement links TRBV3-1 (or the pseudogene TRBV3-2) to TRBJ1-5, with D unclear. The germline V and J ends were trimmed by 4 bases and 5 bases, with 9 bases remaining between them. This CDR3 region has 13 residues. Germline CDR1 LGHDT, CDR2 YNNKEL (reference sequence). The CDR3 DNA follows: TGTGCCAGCAGCCCCCTAGGCGATCAGCCCCAGCATTTT. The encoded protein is CASSPLGDQPQHF.

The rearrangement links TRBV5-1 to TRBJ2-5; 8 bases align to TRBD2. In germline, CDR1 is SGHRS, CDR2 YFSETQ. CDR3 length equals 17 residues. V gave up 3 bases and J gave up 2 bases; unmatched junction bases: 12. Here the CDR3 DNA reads TGCGCCAGCAGCTCGGGGCGGGGGGCCTTCCTTCAAGAGACCCAGTACTTC. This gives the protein CASSSGRGAFLQETQYF.

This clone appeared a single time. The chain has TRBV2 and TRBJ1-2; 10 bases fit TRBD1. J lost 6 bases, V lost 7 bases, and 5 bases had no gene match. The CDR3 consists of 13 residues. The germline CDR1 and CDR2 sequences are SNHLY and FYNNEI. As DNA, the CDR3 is TGTGCCAGCACCTGGACAGGGGGTAATGGCTACACCTTC. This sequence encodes CASTWTGGNGYTF.

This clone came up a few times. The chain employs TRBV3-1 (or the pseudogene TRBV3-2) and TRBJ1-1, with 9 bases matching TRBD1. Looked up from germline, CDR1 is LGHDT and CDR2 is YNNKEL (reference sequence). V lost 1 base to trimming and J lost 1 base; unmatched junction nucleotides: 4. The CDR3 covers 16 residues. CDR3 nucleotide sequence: TGTGCCAGCAGCCAAGGCCGGGACAGGGAGAACACTGAAGCTTTCTTT. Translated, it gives CASSQGRDRENTEAFF.

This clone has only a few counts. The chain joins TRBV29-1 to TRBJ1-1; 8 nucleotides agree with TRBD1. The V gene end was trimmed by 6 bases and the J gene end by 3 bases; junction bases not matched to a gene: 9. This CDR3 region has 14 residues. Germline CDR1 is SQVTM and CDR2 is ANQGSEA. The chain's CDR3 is CSVEGTGRYTEAFF. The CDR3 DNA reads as TGCAGCGTCGAGGGGACAGGAAGGTACACTGAAGCTTTCTTT. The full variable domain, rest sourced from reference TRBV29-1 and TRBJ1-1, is SAVISQKPSRDICQRGTSLTIQCQVDSQVTMMFWYRQQPGQSLTLIATANQGSEATYESGFVIDKFPISRPNLTFSTLTVSNMSPEDSSIYLCSVEGTGRYTEAFFGQGTRLTVV.

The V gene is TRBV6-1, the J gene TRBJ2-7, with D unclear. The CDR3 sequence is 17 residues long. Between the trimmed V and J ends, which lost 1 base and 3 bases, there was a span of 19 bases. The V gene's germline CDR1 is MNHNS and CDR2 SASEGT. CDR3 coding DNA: TGTGCCAGCAGTGAAGGTTATGCGACAAGTCGTAGCTACGAGCAGTACTTC. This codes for CASSEGYATSRSYEQYF.